Described below is a single T cell receptor (beta chain) sequence and its context. Germline CDR1 is MGHRA and CDR2 is YSYEKL. This CDR3 is built from 15 residues. V lost 1 base, J lost 0 bases, and 9 bases lay in between. These data belong to a study of blood T cell repertoires in COVID-19. Assay: immunoSEQ multiplex PCR; the TCRdb copy retains only in-frame clones and omits some. Of approximately 190,000 clones detected, around 83% appear once; the ten largest clones hold approximately 6.2%. The specimen was peripheral blood. This chain joins TRBV4-1 and TRBJ1-1, with D unresolved. The TCR originated in a woman aged 40 to 50 with acute or convalescent COVID-19. The CDR3 DNA reads TGCGCCAGCAGCCAAGGCAAGGACTTGAACACTGAAGCTTTCTTT. It translates to CASSQGKDLNTEAFF.